This T cell receptor (beta chain) was identified during a study of CD8+ T cells in alopecia areata (dated by TCRdb to the late 2010s). As for the study more broadly: Treated patients were enrolled in an open-label pilot trial of oral tofacitinib at 5 to 10 mg twice daily for moderate-to-severe alopecia areata. In both human patients and the C3H/HeJ mouse model, the study applied high-throughput TCRbeta sequencing to look at T cell clonal expansion in alopecia areata. Tofacitinib was administered for 6 to 18 months, and 6 months of follow-up off drug were then conducted to assess delayed response and recurrence. Biopsies were taken from tofacitinib-treated patients at baseline and at 4 and 24 weeks of treatment, and a later scalp biopsy was taken in several of the tofacitinib-treated patients. Human TCRbeta sequencing covered scalp tissue and sorted CD4+ and CD8+ peripheral blood T cells from patchy and totalis/universalis alopecia areata patients and healthy controls. TCRbeta CDR3 regions were amplified by immunoSEQ multiplex PCR using 35 Vbeta forward and 13 Jbeta reverse primers. Scalp clonality was compared among normal scalp (n=4), patchy alopecia areata scalp (n=8), and alopecia totalis/universalis scalp (n=8). RNA was obtained with the PAXgene miRNA kit for fixed scalp, the miRNeasy kit for PBMCs, and the RNeasy kit for mouse skin. The SALT score, which quantifies the percentage of affected scalp surface area, was used to measure disease severity in treated patients. Here is what the overall study found, with its caveats: Unlike mouse skin, where gammadelta T cells dominate, normal human skin contains resident alphabeta T cells that get sequenced too, which complicates analysis of the scalp TCR repertoire. Many expanded lesional clones were found to persist in scalp and blood during tofacitinib treatment, and relapse after treatment cessation may be partly explained by this persistence. Shared TCR sequences between patients were less evident than in mice, which may be partly attributable to HLA diversity in the patient population. Compared with normal scalp, lesional scalp had higher clonality and more expanded CD8+ clones, particularly in alopecia totalis/universalis, a pattern that suggests antigenic drive. Tofacitinib significantly lowered scalp clonality and the number of expanded CD8+ clones among the top 100 scalp clones. Because the treated cohort was small and had only one nonresponder, larger studies are needed to examine links between baseline CD8+ expansion and response.

The library came from the immunoSEQ multiplex PCR assay. RNA was extracted from all samples and reverse transcribed into cDNA as template for TCR sequencing. SuperScript III was used for first-strand cDNA synthesis, primed with a 2:1 mix of oligo-dT and random hexamers. A synthetic immune receptor repertoire was used to assess amplification bias, and residual bias was removed computationally. As for how the authors treated the data: After raw reads were preprocessed to remove errors, the CDR3 was defined following IMGT conventions as running from the conserved cysteine to phenylalanine. Clonality was computed as 1 minus the Shannon entropy, with the entropy normalized by log2 of the number of productive unique TCRs. Whether each scalp clone was CD4 or CD8 was inferred by checking scalp TCRbeta sequences against the CD4 and CD8 repertoires from sorted blood. This immuneACCESS table, as held by TCRdb, lists in-frame sequences with V and J called but not all clones. Of the missing ones, under half trace to an unresolved V gene in checked studies; the others have no known cause. For V, J and clone size, that table is used; D and trimming come from the DNA. For this sample there are roughly 110,000 clones; 84% appear just once. Around a quarter of the sample is in the top ten clones.

Including the terminal cysteine and phenylalanine, the CDR3 comprises 15 residues. The only DNA kept is the CDR3, 45 bases in frame from the first base. Trimming removed 1 base from V and 5 bases from J, leaving 14 bases between the germline ends. Reading the germline V gene (reference sequence) gives CDR1 SEHNR and CDR2 FQNEAQ. Interpreted using the paper, the time point label stands for: less than 25 weeks on oral tofacitinib. In light of the paper, this sample's treatment or condition label describes: oral pan-JAK inhibitor, 5-10 mg twice daily. Lesional scalp punch biopsies and peripheral blood were collected from alopecia areata patients. PBMCs were separated by density centrifugation and stained for CD3, CD4 and CD8, after which CD4+ and CD8+ T cells were sorted on a FACSAria. On this clone: What this receptor recognizes is not known. No base-level quality is on record; no much larger clone is a single base apart.

The TCR comes from a human donor with alopecia areata. This receptor chain uses TRBV7-9 and TRBJ1-1, with a tentative D gene TRBD1 over 5 matching bases. The material was CD8+ T cells sorted from blood, obtained at week 24, from a patient treated with tofacitinib. The DNA reads TGTGCCAGCAGCTTAGGTTTTATGGGGGGAACTGAAGCTTTCTTT. Translated, this gives CASSLGFMGGTEAFF.